The clone carrying this T cell receptor (beta chain) was observed a few times. Its antigen is unidentified. The sample belongs to a study of T cells after yellow fever vaccination. Study-wide findings and caveats: A weaker secondary response peaked on day 5, the primary on day 15.

The TCR cDNA carried a universal primer site and UMIs from 5'RACE template switching. MiXCR, run by TCRdb on the 5' RACE reads, gives a single entry per CDR3 protein. The sample contains around 590,000 distinct CDR3 sequences, roughly an eighth of which appear only once. V gave up 4 bases and J gave up 10 bases, with 20 bases separating them. Germline loops: CDR1 MDHEN, CDR2 SYDVKM. The length of the CDR3 is 15 residues. This TCR came from a man aged 25-45 years who received the YFV17D yellow fever vaccine. This specimen was PBMCs, taken on the day of the yellow fever booster vaccination. This chain connects TRBV28 to TRBJ2-1; tentative D call: TRBD2 (7 bases). Here the CDR3 DNA reads TGTGCCAGCAGTTCCGGGGGGCTAGGGGAGCTCGAGCAGTTCTTC. Translating gives CASSSGGLGELEQFF.